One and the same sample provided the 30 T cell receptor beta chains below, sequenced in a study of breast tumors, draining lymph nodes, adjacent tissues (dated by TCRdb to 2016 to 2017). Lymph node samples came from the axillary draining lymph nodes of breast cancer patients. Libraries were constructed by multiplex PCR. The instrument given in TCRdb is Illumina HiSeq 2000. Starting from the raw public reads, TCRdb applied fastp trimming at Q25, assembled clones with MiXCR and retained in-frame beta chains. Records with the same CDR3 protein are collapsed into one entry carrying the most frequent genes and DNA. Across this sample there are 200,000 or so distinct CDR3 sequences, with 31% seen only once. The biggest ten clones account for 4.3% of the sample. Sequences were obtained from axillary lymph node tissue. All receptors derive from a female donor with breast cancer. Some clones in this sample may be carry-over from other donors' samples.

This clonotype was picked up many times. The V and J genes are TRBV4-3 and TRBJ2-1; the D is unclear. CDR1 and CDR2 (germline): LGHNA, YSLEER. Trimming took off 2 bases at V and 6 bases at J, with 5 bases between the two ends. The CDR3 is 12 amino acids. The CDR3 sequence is CASSQQSNEQFF. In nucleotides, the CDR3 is TGCGCCAGCAGCCAACAGAGCAATGAGCAGTTCTTC.

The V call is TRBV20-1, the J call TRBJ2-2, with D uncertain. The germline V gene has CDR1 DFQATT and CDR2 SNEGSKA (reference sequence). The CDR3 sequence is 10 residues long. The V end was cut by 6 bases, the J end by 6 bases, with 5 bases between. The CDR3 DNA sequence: TGCAGTGCCCCATCCGGGGAGCTGTTTTTT. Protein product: CSAPSGELFF.

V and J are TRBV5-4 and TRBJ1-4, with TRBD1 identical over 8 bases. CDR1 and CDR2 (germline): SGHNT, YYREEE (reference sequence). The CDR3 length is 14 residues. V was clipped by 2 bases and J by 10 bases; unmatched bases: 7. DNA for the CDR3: TGTGCCAGCAGCTTAGGGACAGGATATGGAAAACTGTTTTTT. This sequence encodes CASSLGTGYGKLFF.

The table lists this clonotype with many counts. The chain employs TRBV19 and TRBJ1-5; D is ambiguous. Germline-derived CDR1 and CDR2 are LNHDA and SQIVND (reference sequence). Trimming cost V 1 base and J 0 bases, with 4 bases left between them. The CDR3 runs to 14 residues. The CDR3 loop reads CASSIGGSNQPQHF. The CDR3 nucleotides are TGTGCCAGTAGTATAGGTGGTAGCAATCAGCCCCAGCATTTT.

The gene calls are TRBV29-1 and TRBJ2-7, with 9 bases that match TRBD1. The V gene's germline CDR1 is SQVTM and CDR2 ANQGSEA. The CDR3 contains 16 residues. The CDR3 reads CQLTWDRDGIDYEQYF. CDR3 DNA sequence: TGCCAGCTCACCTGGGACAGGGATGGGATAGACTACGAGCAGTACTTC.

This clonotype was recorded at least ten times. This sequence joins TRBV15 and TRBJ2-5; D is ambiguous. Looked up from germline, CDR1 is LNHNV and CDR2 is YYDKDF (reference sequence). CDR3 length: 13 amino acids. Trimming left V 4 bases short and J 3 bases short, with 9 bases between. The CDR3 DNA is TGTGCCACCAGCATAGGCCTCGAAGAGACCCAGTACTTC. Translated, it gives CATSIGLEETQYF.

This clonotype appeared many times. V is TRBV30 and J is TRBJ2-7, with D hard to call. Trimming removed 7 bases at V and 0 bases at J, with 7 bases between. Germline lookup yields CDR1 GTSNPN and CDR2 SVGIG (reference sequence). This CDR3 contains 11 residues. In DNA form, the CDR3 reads TGTGCCTCCTCGGGCTCCTACGAGCAGTACTTC. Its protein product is CASSGSYEQYF. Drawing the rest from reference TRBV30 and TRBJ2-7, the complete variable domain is SQTIHQWPATLVQPVGSPLSLECTVEGTSNPNLYWYRQAAGRGLQLLFYSVGIGQISSEVPQNLSASRPQDRQFILSSKKLLLSDSGFYLCASSGSYEQYFGPGTRLTVT.

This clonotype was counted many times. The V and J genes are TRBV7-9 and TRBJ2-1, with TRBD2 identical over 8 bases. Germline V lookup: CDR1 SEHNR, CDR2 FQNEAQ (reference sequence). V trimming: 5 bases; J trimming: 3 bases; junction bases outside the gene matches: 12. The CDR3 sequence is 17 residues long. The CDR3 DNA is TGTGCCAGCAGCCCTCGACCTCGCGGGGGGAACTACAATGAGCAGTTCTTC. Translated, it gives CASSPRPRGGNYNEQFF.

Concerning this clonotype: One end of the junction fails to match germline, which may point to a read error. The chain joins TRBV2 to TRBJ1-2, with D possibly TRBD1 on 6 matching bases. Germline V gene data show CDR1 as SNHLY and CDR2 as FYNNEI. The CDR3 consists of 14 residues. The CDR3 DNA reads TGTGCCAGCACTGACCGGGACATTCGGAATGGCTGCACCTTC. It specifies CASTDRDIRNGCTF.

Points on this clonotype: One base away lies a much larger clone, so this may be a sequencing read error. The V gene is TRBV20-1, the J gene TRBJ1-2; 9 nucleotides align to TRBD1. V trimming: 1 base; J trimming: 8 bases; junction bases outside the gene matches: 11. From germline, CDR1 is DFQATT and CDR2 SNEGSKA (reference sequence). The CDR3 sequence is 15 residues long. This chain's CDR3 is CSARGSRDRADGYTF. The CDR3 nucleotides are TGCAGTGCTAGAGGGTCCCGGGACAGGGCTGACGGCTACACCTTC.

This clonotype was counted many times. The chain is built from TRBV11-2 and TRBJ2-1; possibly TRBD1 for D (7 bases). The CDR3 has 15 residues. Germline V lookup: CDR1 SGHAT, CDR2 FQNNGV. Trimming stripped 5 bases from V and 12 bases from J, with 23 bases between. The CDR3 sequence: CASSGTDRTWDLQFF. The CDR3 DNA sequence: TGTGCCAGCAGCGGGACGGACAGGACGTGGGACTTGCAGTTCTTC. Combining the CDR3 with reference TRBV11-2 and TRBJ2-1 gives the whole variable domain EAGVAQSPRYKIIEKRQSVAFWCNPISGHATLYWYQQILGQGPKLLIQFQNNGVVDDSQLPKDRFSAERLKGVDSTLKIQPAKLEDSAVYLCASSGTDRTWDLQFFGPGTRLTVL.

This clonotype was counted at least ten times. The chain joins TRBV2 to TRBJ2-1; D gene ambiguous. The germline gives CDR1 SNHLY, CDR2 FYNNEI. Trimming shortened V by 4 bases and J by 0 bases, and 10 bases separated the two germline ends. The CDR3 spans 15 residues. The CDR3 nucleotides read TGTGCCAGCAGTGTACAGACCAGCTCCTACAATGAGCAGTTCTTC. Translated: CASSVQTSSYNEQFF.

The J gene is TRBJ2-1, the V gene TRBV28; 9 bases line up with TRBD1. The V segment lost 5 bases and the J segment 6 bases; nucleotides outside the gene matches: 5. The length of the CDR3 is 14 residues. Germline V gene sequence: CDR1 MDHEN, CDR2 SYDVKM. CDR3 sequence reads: CASSKGTGSNEQFF. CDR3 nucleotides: TGTGCCAGCAGTAAAGGGACAGGGAGCAATGAGCAGTTCTTC.

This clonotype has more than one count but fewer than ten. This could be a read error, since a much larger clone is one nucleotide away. The CDR3 DNA reads TGTGCCAGCACCTTCGGACAGGACGCTGGAAACACCATATATTTT. Its translation: CASTFGQDAGNTIYF. The chain links TRBV12-3 or TRBV12-4 to TRBJ1-3, with TRBD1 identical over 7 bases. The CDR3 has 15 residues. V lost 7 bases and J lost 2; bases outside the gene matches: 8.

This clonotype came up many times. The CDR3 DNA reads as TGCAGTGCCTGGGGGCTAGCGGGGGCCCCCCAAGAGACCCAGTACTTC. Encoded protein: CSAWGLAGAPQETQYF. The V and J genes are TRBV20-1 and TRBJ2-5; 10 positions agree with TRBD2. CDR3 length: 16 amino acids. J lost 1 base, V lost 6 bases, and 11 bases had no gene match. Germline V CDR1 and CDR2: DFQATT, SNEGSKA (reference sequence).

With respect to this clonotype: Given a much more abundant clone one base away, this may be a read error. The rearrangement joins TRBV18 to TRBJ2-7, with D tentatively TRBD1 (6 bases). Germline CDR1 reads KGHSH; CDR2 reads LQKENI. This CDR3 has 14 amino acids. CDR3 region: CVSSGTYSSYEQYF. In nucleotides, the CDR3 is TGTGTCAGCTCAGGGACATACAGCTCCTACGAGCAGTACTTC.

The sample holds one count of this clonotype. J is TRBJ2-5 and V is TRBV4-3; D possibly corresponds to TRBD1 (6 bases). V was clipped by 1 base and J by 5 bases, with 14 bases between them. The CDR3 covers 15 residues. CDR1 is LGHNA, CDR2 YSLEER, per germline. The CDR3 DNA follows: TGCGCCAGCAGCCAAGGGACAGTCGAGAGGGAGACCCAGTACTTC. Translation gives CASSQGTVERETQYF.

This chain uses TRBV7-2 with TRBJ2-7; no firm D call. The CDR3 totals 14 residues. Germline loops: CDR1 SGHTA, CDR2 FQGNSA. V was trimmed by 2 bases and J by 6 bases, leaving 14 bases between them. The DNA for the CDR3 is TGTGCCAGCAGCTTAATATATCCCATAGGCGAGCAGTACTTC. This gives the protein CASSLIYPIGEQYF.

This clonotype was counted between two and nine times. The CDR3 reads CASSSTSGRGGNTDTQYF. For the CDR3, the DNA is TGTGCCAGCAGCTCGACTAGCGGGAGAGGGGGGAACACAGATACGCAGTATTTT. This chain links TRBV28 with TRBJ2-3; 12 bases agree with TRBD2. After removal of 6 bases from V and 2 bases from J, the junction contained 12 bases not matched to a gene. CDR1 is MDHEN and CDR2 is SYDVKM in the germline V gene. The CDR3 is 18 residues long.

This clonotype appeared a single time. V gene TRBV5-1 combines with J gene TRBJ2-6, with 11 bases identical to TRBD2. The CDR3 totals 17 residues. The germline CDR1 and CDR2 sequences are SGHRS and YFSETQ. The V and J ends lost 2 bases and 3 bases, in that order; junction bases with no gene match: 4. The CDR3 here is CASSFTSGSSGANVLTF. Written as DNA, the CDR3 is TGCGCCAGCAGCTTTACTAGCGGGAGTAGTGGGGCCAACGTCCTGACTTTC.

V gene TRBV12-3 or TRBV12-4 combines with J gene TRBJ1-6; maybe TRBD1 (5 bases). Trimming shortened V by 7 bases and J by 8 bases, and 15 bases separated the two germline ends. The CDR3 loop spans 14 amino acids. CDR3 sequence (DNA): TGTGCCAGCAATTCCGGGACCAGGGATTCACCCCTCCACTTT. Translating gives CASNSGTRDSPLHF.

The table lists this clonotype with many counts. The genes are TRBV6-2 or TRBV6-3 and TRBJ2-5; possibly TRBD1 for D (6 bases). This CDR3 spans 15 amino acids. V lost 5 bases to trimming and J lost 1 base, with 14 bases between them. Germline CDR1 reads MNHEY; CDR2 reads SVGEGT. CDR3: CASSLSDRLQETQYF. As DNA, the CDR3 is TGTGCCAGCAGTCTATCCGACAGGCTCCAAGAGACCCAGTACTTC.

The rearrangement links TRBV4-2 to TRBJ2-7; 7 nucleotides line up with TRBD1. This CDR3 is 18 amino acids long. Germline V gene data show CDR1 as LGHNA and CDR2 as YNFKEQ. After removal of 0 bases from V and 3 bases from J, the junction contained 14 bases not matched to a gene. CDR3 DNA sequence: TGTGCCAGCAGCCAAGAAGGGACAGCTAGAAAGGGGAGCTACGAGCAGTACTTC. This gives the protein CASSQEGTARKGSYEQYF.

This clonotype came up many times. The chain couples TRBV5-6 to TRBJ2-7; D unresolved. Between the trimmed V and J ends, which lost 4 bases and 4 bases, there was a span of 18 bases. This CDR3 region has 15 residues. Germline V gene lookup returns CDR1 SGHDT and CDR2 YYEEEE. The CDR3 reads CASSLGQYTTYEQYF. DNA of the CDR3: TGTGCCAGCAGCCTAGGTCAATACACCACTTACGAGCAGTACTTC.

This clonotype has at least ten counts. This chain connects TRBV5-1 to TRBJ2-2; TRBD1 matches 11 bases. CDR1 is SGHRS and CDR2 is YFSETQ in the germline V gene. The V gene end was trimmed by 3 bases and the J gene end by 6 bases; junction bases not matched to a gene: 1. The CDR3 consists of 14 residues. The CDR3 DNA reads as TGCGCCAGCAGCTCGGGACAGGGGGCCGGGGAGCTGTTTTTT. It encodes CASSSGQGAGELFF. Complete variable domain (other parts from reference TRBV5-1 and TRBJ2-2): KAGVTQTPRYLIKTRGQQVTLSCSPISGHRSVSWYQQTPGQGLQFLFEYFSETQRNKGNFPGRFSGRQFSNSRSEMNVSTLELGDSALYLCASSSGQGAGELFFGEGSRLTVL.

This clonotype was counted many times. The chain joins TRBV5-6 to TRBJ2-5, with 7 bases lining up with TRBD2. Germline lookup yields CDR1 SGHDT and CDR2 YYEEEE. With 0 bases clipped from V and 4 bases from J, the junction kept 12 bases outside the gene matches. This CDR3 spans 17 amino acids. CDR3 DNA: TGTGCCAGCAGCTTGGGAGCGGGGTCTGGGAGGGGAGAGACCCAGTACTTC. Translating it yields CASSLGAGSGRGETQYF. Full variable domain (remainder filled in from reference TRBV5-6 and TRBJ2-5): DAGVTQSPTHLIKTRGQQVTLRCSPKSGHDTVSWYQQALGQGPQFIFQYYEEEERQRGNFPDRFSGHQFPNYSSELNVNALLLGDSALYLCASSLGAGSGRGETQYFGPGTRLLVL.

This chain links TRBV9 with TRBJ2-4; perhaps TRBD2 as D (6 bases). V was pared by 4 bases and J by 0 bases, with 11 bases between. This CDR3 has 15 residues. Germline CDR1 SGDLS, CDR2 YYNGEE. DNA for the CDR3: TGTGCCAGCAGCCCCGGGGGACTAGCCAAAAACATTCAGTACTTC. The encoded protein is CASSPGGLAKNIQYF.

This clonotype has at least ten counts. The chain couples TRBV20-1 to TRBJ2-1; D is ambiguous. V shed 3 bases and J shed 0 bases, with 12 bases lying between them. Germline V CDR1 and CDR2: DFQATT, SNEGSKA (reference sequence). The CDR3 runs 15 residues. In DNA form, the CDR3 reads TGCAGTGCTAGTCCCTTCCAGAGCTCCTACAATGAGCAGTTCTTC. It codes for CSASPFQSSYNEQFF.

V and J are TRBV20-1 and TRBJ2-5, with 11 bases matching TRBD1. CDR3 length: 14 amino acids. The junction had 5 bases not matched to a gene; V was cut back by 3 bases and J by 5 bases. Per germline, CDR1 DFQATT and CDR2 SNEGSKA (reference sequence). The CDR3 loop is CSARVGTGGETQYF. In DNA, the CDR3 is TGCAGTGCTAGGGTCGGGACAGGGGGTGAGACCCAGTACTTC.

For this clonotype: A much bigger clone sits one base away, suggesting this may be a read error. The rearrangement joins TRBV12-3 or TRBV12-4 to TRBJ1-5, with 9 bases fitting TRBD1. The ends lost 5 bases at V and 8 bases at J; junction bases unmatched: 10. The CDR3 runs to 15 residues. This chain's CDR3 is CASSHRQGGVKPQHF. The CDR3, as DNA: TGTGCCAGCAGTCACCGACAGGGGGGGGTGAAGCCCCAGCATTTT.